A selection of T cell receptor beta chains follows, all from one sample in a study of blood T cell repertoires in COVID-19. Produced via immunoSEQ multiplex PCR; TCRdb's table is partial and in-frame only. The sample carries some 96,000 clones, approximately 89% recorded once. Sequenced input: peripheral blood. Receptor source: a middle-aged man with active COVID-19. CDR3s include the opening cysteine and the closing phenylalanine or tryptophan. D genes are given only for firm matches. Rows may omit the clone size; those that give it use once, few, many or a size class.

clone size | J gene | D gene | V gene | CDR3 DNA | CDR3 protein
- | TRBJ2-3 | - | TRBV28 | TGTGCCAGCAGTGGAGGGTCACATCAAGATACGCAGTATTTT | CASSGGSHQDTQYF
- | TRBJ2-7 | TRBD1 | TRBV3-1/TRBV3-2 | TGTGCCAGCAGCCAAACAGGGGTCGGCGAGCAGTACTTC | CASSQTGVGEQYF
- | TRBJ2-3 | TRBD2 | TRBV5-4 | TGTGCCAGCAGCTGGACCGCTCTAGCGGGAGGGCCGGGTACGCAGTATTTT | CASSWTALAGGPGTQYF
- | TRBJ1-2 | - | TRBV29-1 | TGCAGCGTTGATGGACTGATGAACTATGGCTACACCTTC | CSVDGLMNYGYTF
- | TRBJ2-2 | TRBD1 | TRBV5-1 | TGCGCCAGCAGCTTGTTAACCGGACAGGGGTTTTCCGGGGAGCTGTTTTTT | CASSLLTGQGFSGELFF
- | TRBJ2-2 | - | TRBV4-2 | TGTGCCAGCAGCCAAGATTCCGGGGTCGGGGAGCTGTTTTTT | CASSQDSGVGELFF
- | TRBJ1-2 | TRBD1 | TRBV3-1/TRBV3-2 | TGTGCCAGCAGCTTCCGGGACAGGGTGGTTGGCTACACCTTC | CASSFRDRVVGYTF
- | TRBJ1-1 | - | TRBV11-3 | TGTGCCAGCAGCTTAGAGGTCGGGTCTGAAGCTTTCTTT | CASSLEVGSEAFF
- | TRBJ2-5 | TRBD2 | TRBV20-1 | TGCAGTGCTAGTCCCGGGACTAGCGGGGGGGCTGGAGAGGCCCAGTACTTC | CSASPGTSGGAGEAQYF
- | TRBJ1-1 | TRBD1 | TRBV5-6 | TGTGCCAGCAGCCGGGACAGGAGGAATGAAGCTTTCTTT | CASSRDRRNEAFF
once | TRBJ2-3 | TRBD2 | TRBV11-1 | TGTGCCAGCAGCGACCTGCTAGCGGGGGGACCAGATACGCAGTATTTT | CASSDLLAGGPDTQYF
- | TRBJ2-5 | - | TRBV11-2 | TGTGCCAGCAGCTACACCCAGGGGTGGGGAGAGACCCAGTACTTC | CASSYTQGWGETQYF
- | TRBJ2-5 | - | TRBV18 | TGTGCCAGCTCGGGGCCTCAAGAGACCCAGTACTTC | CASSGPQETQYF
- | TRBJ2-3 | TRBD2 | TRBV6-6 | TGTGCCAGCAGTCGTCGCCTAGCGGGGGCCCTTATTGCAGATACGCAGTATTTT | CASSRRLAGALIADTQYF
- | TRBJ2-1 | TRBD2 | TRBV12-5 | TGTGCTAGTGGTTTGGTAGCGGGGCCGAGCTCCTACAATGAGCAGTTCTTC | CASGLVAGPSSYNEQFF
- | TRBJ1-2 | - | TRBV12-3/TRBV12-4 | TGTGCCAGCAGTTTAGACAGCCCCTATGGCTACACCTTC | CASSLDSPYGYTF
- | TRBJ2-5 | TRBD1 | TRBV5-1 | TGCGCCAGCAGCACTGGACAGGGGGCGGGGGAGACCCAGTACTTC | CASSTGQGAGETQYF
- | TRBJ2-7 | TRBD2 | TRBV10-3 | TGTGCCATCAGTGGGCACGGGGTAGCGGGAGGGTACGAGCAGTACTTC | CAISGHGVAGGYEQYF
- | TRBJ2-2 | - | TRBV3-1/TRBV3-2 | TGTGCCAGCAGCCTCGATCGGGGGGCCCGGGACACCGGGGAGCTGTTTTTT | CASSLDRGARDTGELFF
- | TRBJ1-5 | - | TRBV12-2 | TGTGCAAGTCGCTTAGTAAGCGGTCAGCCCCAGCATTTT | CASRLVSGQPQHF
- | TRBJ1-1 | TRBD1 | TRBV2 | TGTGCCAGCAGTGCTCGGAGGACAGGGCTTACTGAAGCTTTCTTT | CASSARRTGLTEAFF
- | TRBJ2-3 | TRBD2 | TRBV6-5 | TGTGCCAGCAGTTCTGGACTAGCGGGGGTCATAGATACGCAGTATTTT | CASSSGLAGVIDTQYF
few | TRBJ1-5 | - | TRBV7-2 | TGTGCCAGCAGCGCCCAGGGAACGGTTAATCAGCCCCAGCATTTT | CASSAQGTVNQPQHF
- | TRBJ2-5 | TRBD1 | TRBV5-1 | TGCGCCAGCAGCATGGGACAGGGGGGAGAGACCCAGTACTTC | CASSMGQGGETQYF
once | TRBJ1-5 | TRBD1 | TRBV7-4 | TGTGCCAGCAGCTCCACAGGGGCCAGCAATCAGCCCCAGCATTTT | CASSSTGASNQPQHF
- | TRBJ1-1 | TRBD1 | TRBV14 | TGTGCCAGCAGCCCCGACAGGGGGCGATACACTGAAGCTTTCTTT | CASSPDRGRYTEAFF
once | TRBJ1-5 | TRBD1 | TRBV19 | TGTGCCAGTAGTAGCGGGACAGGGGGCAGCAATCAGCCCCAGCATTTT | CASSSGTGGSNQPQHF
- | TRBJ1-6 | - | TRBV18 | TGTGCCAGCTCACCAAATCCCGAGTCACCCCTCCACTTT | CASSPNPESPLHF
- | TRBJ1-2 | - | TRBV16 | TGTGCCAGCAGCCGGAGGGATAGTGAGGGCTACACCTTC | CASSRRDSEGYTF
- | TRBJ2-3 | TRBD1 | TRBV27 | TGTGCCAGCAGGGACAGGGTAGGCGGCGGTATAAGCACAGATACGCAGTATTTT | CASRDRVGGGISTDTQYF
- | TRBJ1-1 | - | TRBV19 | TGTGCCAGTAGTCCAAGGAGGGATGGGACTGAAGCTTTCTTT | CASSPRRDGTEAFF
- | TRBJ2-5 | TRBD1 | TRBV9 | TGTGCCAGCAGCGTAGTTGCGGGGACAGGGCTGGAGACCCAGTACTTC | CASSVVAGTGLETQYF
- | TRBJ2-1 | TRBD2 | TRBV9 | TGTGCCAGCAGCGTAAGTTATGTTAGCGGGAAGTCCTACAATGAGCAGTTCTTC | CASSVSYVSGKSYNEQFF
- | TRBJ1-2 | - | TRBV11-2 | TGTGCCAGCAGCCCCCAAAGGCTACAGGGCGCCGGCTACACCTTC | CASSPQRLQGAGYTF
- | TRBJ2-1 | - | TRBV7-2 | TGTGCCAGCAGCCCACACTACAATGAGCAGTTCTTC | CASSPHYNEQFF
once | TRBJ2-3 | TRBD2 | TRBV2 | TGTGCCAGCCTACGCACGGGGGGGAGCACAGATACGCAGTATTTT | CASLRTGGSTDTQYF
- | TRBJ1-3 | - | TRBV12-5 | TGTGCTAGTGGTCTAGCGGTCGTTGGGGCATTCGGAAACACCATATATTTT | CASGLAVVGAFGNTIYF
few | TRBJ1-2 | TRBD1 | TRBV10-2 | TGCGCCAGCAGCGGGACAGGGGACTATGGCTACACCTTC | CASSGTGDYGYTF
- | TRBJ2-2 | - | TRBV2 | TGTGCCAGCAAATTAGCGGTAACGAACACCGGGGAGCTGTTTTTT | CASKLAVTNTGELFF
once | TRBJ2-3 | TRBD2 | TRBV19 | TGTGCCATCGCGCCCGGGCTAGCGGGGGCCAGCACAGATACGCAGTATTTT | CAIAPGLAGASTDTQYF
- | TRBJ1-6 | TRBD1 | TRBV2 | TGTGCCAGCACCATCGGACAGGGCGTGAATTCACCCCTCCACTTT | CASTIGQGVNSPLHF
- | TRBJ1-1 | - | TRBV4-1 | TGCGCCAGCAGCCAAGGGGATGACCGACGAGGGACAGAAGCTTTCTTT | CASSQGDDRRGTEAFF
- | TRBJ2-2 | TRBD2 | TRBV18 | TGTGCCAGCTCACCACCGGTTCTAGCGGGGAACACCGGGGAGCTGTTTTTT | CASSPPVLAGNTGELFF
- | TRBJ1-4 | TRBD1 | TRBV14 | TGTGCCAGCAGCCCCCCAGGGGGTGAAAAACTGTTTTTT | CASSPPGGEKLFF
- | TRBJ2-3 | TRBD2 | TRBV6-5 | TGTGCCAGCATCCAGCGGGGGGGCACAGATACGCAGTATTTT | CASIQRGGTDTQYF
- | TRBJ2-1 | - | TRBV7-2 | TGTGCCAGCAGCTTACAGGGGGCATTCGGCGGGAGATCCTACAATGAGCAGTTCTTC | CASSLQGAFGGRSYNEQFF
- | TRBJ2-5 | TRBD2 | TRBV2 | TGTGCCAGCAGTGGGACTAGCGGCAGAGAGACCCAGTACTTC | CASSGTSGRETQYF
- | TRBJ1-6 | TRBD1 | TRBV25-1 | TGTGCCAGCAGTCTACGGACAGGGGGCGATTCACCCCTCCACTTT | CASSLRTGGDSPLHF
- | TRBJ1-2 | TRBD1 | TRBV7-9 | TGTGCCAGCAGCCCGACAGGGGCGTATGGCTACACCTTC | CASSPTGAYGYTF
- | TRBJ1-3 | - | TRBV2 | TGTGCCAGCAGACCCGACAGTAGCTCTGGAAACACCATATATTTT | CASRPDSSSGNTIYF
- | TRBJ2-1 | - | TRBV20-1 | TGCAGTGCTAGTGGGCGGCTAGGCCCTACGGATGAGCAGTTCTTC | CSASGRLGPTDEQFF
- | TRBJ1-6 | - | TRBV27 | TGTGCCAGCAGTTCCGCCTGGGAGGGGTCACCCCTCCACTTT | CASSSAWEGSPLHF
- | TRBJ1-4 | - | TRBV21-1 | TGTGCCAGCAGCAGACTTAGACAGGGAACAACTAATGAAAAACTGTTTTTT | CASSRLRQGTTNEKLFF
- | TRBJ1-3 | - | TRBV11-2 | TGTGCCAGCACTCGGGGAGGGGTTGCTGGAAACACCATATATTTT | CASTRGGVAGNTIYF
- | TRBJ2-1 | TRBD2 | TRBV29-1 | TGCAGCGTTGACCGGATTAGCGGGAGGGGGGGTGAGCAGTTCTTC | CSVDRISGRGGEQFF
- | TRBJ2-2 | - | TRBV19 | TGTGCCAGTAAAGCGGTCCCGGCCTGGGGCGGGGAGCTGTTTTTT | CASKAVPAWGGELFF
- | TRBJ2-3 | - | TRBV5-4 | TGTGCCAGCAGCCCCGGGAGACCAGATACGCAGTATTTT | CASSPGRPDTQYF
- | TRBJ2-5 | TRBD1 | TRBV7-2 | TGTGCCAGCAGCTTAGCGGGACAGGGCGAGACCCAGTACTTC | CASSLAGQGETQYF
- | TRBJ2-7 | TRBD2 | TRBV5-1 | TGCGCCAGCAGCTTCTCCGGGGGGGCATACTACGAGCAGTACTTC | CASSFSGGAYYEQYF